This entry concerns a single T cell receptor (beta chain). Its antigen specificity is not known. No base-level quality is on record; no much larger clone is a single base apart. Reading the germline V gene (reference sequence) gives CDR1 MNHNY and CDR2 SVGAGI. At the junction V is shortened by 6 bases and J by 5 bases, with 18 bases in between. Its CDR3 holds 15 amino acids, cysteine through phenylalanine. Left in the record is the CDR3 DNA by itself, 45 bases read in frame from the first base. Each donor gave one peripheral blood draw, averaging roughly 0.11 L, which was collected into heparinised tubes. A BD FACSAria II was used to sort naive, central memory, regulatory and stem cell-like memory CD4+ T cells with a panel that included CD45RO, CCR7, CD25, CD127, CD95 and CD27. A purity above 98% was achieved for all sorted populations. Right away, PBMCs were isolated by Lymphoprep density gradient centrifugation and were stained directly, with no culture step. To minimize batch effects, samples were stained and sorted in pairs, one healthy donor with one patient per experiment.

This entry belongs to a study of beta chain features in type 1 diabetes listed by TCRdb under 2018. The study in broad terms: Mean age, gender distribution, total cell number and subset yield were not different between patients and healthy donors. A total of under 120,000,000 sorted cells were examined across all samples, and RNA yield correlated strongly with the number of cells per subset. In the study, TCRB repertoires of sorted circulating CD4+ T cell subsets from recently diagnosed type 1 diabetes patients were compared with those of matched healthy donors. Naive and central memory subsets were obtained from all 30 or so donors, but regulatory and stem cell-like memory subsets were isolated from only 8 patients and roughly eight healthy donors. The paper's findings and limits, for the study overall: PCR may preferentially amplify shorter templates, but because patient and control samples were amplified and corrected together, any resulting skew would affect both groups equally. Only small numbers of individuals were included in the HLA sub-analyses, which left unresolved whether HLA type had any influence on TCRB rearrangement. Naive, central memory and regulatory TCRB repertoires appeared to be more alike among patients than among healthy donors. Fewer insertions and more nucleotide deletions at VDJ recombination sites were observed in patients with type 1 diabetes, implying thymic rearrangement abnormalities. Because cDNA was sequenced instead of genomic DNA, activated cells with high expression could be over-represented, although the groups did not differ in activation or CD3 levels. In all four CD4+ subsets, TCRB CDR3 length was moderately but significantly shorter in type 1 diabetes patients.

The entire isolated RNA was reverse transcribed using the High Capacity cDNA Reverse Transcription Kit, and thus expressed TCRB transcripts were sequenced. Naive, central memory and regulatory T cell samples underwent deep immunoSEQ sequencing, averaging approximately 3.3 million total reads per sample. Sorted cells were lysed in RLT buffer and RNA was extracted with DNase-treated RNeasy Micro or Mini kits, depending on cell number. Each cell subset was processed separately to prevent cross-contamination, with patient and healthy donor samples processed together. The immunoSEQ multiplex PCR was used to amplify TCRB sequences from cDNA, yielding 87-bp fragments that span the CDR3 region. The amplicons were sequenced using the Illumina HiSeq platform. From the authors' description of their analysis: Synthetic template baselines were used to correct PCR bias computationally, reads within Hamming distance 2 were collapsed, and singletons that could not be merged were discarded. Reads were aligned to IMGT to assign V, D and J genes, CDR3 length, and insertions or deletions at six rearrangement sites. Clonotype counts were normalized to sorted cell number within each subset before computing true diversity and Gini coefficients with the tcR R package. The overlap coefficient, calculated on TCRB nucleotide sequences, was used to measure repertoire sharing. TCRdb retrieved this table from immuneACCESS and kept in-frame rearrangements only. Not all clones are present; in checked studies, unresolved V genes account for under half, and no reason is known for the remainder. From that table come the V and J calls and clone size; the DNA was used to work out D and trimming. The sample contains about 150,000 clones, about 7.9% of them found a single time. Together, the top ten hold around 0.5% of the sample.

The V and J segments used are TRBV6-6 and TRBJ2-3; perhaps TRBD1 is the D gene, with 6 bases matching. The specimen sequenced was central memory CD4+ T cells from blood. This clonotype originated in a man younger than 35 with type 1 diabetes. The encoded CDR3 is CASSRRGGQGDTQYF. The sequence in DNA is TGTGCCAGCAGCCGACGAGGGGGACAAGGAGATACGCAGTATTTT.